Below, 9 T cell receptor beta chains from the same sample are listed, as sequenced in a study of control samples from healthy donors and cancer patients. Generated by immunoSEQ multiplex PCR, the TCRdb table keeps only in-frame clones and is missing some. The sample shows about 250,000 clones, around 79% of them seen only once. Sequencing was done on a sample of PBMCs. All receptors come from a woman aged 55-69 years with lung cancer.

V and J are TRBV6-1 and TRBJ1-5; D not certain. This CDR3 is 15 amino acids long. Germline lookup yields CDR1 MNHNS and CDR2 SASEGT. The V gene lost 2 bases and the J gene lost 3 bases, with 11 bases spanning the gap. The chain's CDR3 is CASSELASTNQPQHF. In DNA, the CDR3 is TGTGCCAGCAGTGAATTAGCTTCAACCAATCAGCCCCAGCATTTT.

The V and J genes are TRBV20-1 and TRBJ1-2; the D is unclear. The CDR3 runs to 12 residues. The germline V gene has CDR1 DFQATT and CDR2 SNEGSKA (reference sequence). Trimming shortened V by 3 bases and J by 7 bases, and 12 bases separated the two germline ends. The CDR3 reads CSASPGFGGYTF. The CDR3 nucleotides are TGCAGTGCTAGTCCTGGGTTTGGTGGCTACACCTTC.

This clone was counted a single time. This chain links TRBV18 with TRBJ2-6; no reliable D call. CDR3 length: 18 amino acids. V was trimmed by 1 base and J by 2 bases, leaving 15 bases between them. CDR1 and CDR2 from the germline V gene are KGHSH and LQKENI. The CDR3 region has the DNA TGTGCCAGCTCACCACAATATATAGGTGTTACTGGGGCCAACGTCCTGACTTTC. Its translation: CASSPQYIGVTGANVLTF.

This rearrangement joins TRBV2 to TRBJ2-1; TRBD2 matches 12 bases. The length of the CDR3 is 14 residues. The germline V gene has CDR1 SNHLY and CDR2 FYNNEI. V was clipped by 5 bases and J by 12 bases; unmatched bases: 8. The CDR3 protein is CASSLAGGLQWQFF. As DNA, the CDR3 is TGTGCCAGCAGTCTAGCGGGAGGGCTACAGTGGCAGTTCTTC.

This clone was counted between two and nine times. The V call is TRBV3-1 (or the pseudogene TRBV3-2), the J call TRBJ2-5, with 7 bases aligning to TRBD2. The junction had 8 bases not matched to a gene; V was cut back by 4 bases and J by 3 bases. CDR3 length equals 15 residues. Germline V gives CDR1 LGHDT, CDR2 YNNKEL (reference sequence). The chain's CDR3 is CASSLAGAPEETQYF. CDR3 bases: TGTGCCAGCAGCCTAGCGGGCGCACCGGAAGAGACCCAGTACTTC.

The V gene is TRBV29-1, the J gene TRBJ1-6; the D gene is possibly TRBD1 (5 bases). Germline values: CDR1 SQVTM, CDR2 ANQGSEA. Trimming removed 4 bases from V and 7 bases from J, with 11 bases in between. The CDR3 covers 13 residues. The CDR3 region is CSVGGDGNSPLHF. DNA for the CDR3: TGCAGCGTTGGAGGGGACGGGAATTCACCCCTCCACTTT.

The chain links TRBV3-1 (or the pseudogene TRBV3-2) to TRBJ2-7, with unresolved D. The V and J ends lost 1 base and 5 bases respectively, with 12 bases between them. This CDR3 contains 14 residues. Looked up from germline, CDR1 is LGHDT and CDR2 is YNNKEL (reference sequence). CDR3 bases: TGTGCCAGCAGCCAAGTGCCAGGAATCGACGAGCAGTACTTC. This translates into CASSQVPGIDEQYF.

The sample holds one count of this clone. The rearrangement joins TRBV6-5 to TRBJ2-2; D is undetermined. The germline V and J ends were trimmed by 7 bases and 4 bases, with 13 bases remaining between them. This CDR3 contains 14 residues. The germline V gene encodes CDR1 MNHEY and CDR2 SVGAGI. The chain's CDR3 is CASIQWWATGELFF. The CDR3 coding sequence is TGTGCCAGCATCCAGTGGTGGGCCACCGGGGAGCTGTTTTTT.

The chain joins TRBV7-2 to TRBJ1-4, with unresolved D. Germline CDR1 and CDR2: SGHTA and FQGNSA. Trimming took off 0 bases at V and 8 bases at J, with 13 bases between the two ends. The CDR3 spans 15 residues. In nucleotides, the CDR3 is TGTGCCAGCAGCTTAGCGACGGGGTTGAGGGAAAAACTGTTTTTT. Translated: CASSLATGLREKLFF.